This entry lists 15 T cell receptor beta chains sequenced from one sample in a study of CD8+CD57+ T cells in acquired aplastic anemia (dated by TCRdb to 2017 to 2018). TCRdb lists the instrument as Illumina HiSeq 2000. Genomic DNA served as template for TCR beta VDJ combination and CDR3 sequence profiling. TCRdb reprocessing: public reads trimmed at Q25 with fastp, clones called with MiXCR, in-frame beta chains kept. Rows matching on CDR3 protein sequence are summarized as one entry with the most common DNA and genes. The sample table contains fewer than 250,000 distinct CDR3 sequences; only one count was recorded for roughly half of them. Approximately 15% of the sample lies in the top ten. What was sequenced was sorted CD4+, CD8+, or CD8+CD57+ T cells (not recorded which) from PBMCs. These receptors were collected from a human donor in good health, serving as a control.

The chain uses TRBV7-6 and TRBJ1-1; 8 bases line up with TRBD1. CDR3 length: 14 residues. V was clipped by 7 bases and J by 1 base; unmatched bases: 5. Germline-derived CDR1 and CDR2 are SGHVS and FNYEAQ. Written as DNA, the CDR3 is TGTGCCAGCACGCAGGACAGGGAGAACACTGAAGCTTTCTTT. Translation: CASTQDRENTEAFF.

The chain joins TRBV7-8 to TRBJ1-5; 8 nucleotides match TRBD1. Germline V lookup: CDR1 SGHVS, CDR2 FQNEAQ. The ends lost 7 bases at V and 4 bases at J; junction bases unmatched: 6. There are 14 residues in the CDR3. Written as DNA, the CDR3 is TGTGCCAGCACCGTGGACAGGGCAAATCAGCCCCAGCATTTT. As protein: CASTVDRANQPQHF.

This clonotype was detected once. The rearrangement joins TRBV9 to TRBJ2-5; 8 bases agree with TRBD2. Germline values: CDR1 SGDLS, CDR2 YYNGEE. V lost 5 bases and J lost 4; bases outside the gene matches: 10. This CDR3 contains 15 residues. The CDR3 bases are TGTGCCAGCAGTTTCGGGGGGGCGGTCTTAGAGACCCAGTACTTC. It encodes CASSFGGAVLETQYF.

The chain links TRBV7-9 to TRBJ2-7; the match to TRBD2 covers 15 bases. From germline, CDR1 is SEHNR and CDR2 FQNEAQ (reference sequence). The V segment lost 4 bases and the J segment 4 bases; nucleotides outside the gene matches: 5. The CDR3 extends over 16 amino acids. The CDR3: CASSSGLAGGPYEQYF. The CDR3 nucleotides read TGTGCCAGCAGCTCAGGACTAGCGGGGGGGCCGTACGAGCAGTACTTC.

The chain carries TRBV9 and TRBJ2-5, with D maybe TRBD2 (6 bases). V lost 3 bases to trimming and J lost 2 bases, with 14 bases between them. This CDR3 spans 15 amino acids. Germline V gene lookup returns CDR1 SGDLS and CDR2 YYNGEE. The CDR3 nucleotides are TGTGCCAGCAGCGAACAAGGACTACCACAAGAGACCCAGTACTTC. Its protein is CASSEQGLPQETQYF.

This clonotype came up many times. The rearrangement joins TRBV20-1 to TRBJ2-1; D uncertain. The CDR3 extends over 17 amino acids. Trimming stripped 6 bases from V and 0 bases from J, with 21 bases between. Germline CDR1 reads DFQATT; CDR2 reads SNEGSKA (reference sequence). This CDR3 is CSAFIMFRMGSYNEQFF. The CDR3 DNA follows: TGCAGTGCCTTCATCATGTTTCGGATGGGCTCCTACAATGAGCAGTTCTTC.

This clonotype has more than one count but fewer than ten. CDR3 protein: CAWQDTFSSGKLFF. The CDR3 DNA follows: TGTGCCTGGCAAGACACCTTCTCTTCGGGAAAACTGTTTTTT. The chain uses TRBV30 and TRBJ1-4; D gene unclear. Trimming shortened V by 5 bases and J by 10 bases, and 20 bases separated the two germline ends. CDR3 length equals 14 residues. Germline V lookup: CDR1 GTSNPN, CDR2 SVGIG (reference sequence).

This clonotype has a count of ten or more. This sequence joins TRBV20-1 and TRBJ1-5; 8 positions agree with TRBD1. The CDR3 has 18 residues. After removal of 3 bases from V and 3 bases from J, the junction contained 16 bases not matched to a gene. The germline V gene encodes CDR1 DFQATT and CDR2 SNEGSKA (reference sequence). In DNA, the CDR3 is TGCAGTGCTAGCCCAATTGGCCTTGGGACAGGCCCCAATCAGCCCCAGCATTTT. This translates into CSASPIGLGTGPNQPQHF.

The chain has TRBV2 and TRBJ2-3; TRBD1 matches at 11 bases. The CDR3 totals 16 residues. Germline CDR1 SNHLY, CDR2 FYNNEI. After removal of 8 bases from V and 6 bases from J, the junction contained 13 bases not matched to a gene. CDR3 nucleotides: TGTGCCAGCCCACTCGGACAGGGGGCTAATAGGGATACGCAGTATTTT. Residues: CASPLGQGANRDTQYF.

This chain joins TRBV6-5 and TRBJ1-3, with a weak D call TRBD1 (6 bases). From germline, CDR1 is MNHEY and CDR2 SVGAGI. This CDR3 is 13 amino acids long. V shed 2 bases and J shed 5 bases, with 7 bases lying between them. CDR3 residues: CASSYGQRNTIYF. The CDR3 DNA reads as TGTGCCAGCAGTTACGGACAGAGAAACACCATATATTTT.

The chain joins TRBV11-2 to TRBJ2-7, with no clear D. Germline CDR1 and CDR2: SGHAT and FQNNGV. V lost 4 bases, J lost 3 bases, and 4 bases lay in between. The CDR3 is 11 amino acids. CDR3 coding DNA: TGTGCCAGCAGCTATAACTACGAGCAGTACTTC. Protein product: CASSYNYEQYF. Combining the CDR3 with reference TRBV11-2 and TRBJ2-7 gives the whole variable domain EAGVAQSPRYKIIEKRQSVAFWCNPISGHATLYWYQQILGQGPKLLIQFQNNGVVDDSQLPKDRFSAERLKGVDSTLKIQPAKLEDSAVYLCASSYNYEQYFGPGTRLTVT.

The chain carries TRBV25-1 and TRBJ1-1; D is unclear. Germline lookup yields CDR1 MGHDK and CDR2 SYGVNS. The CDR3 is 13 residues long. Trimming stripped 1 base from V and 1 base from J, with 4 bases between. In DNA, the CDR3 is TGTGCCAGCAGTGAATTGGAGAACACTGAAGCTTTCTTT. It yields the protein CASSELENTEAFF.

The table lists this clonotype with a few counts. V is TRBV6-5 and J is TRBJ2-4; 7 bases agree with TRBD1. The CDR3 runs 19 residues. With V trimmed by 0 bases and J by 0 bases, 11 bases remained unmatched. Germline CDR1 reads MNHEY; CDR2 reads SVGAGI. Written as DNA, the CDR3 is TGTGCCAGCAGTTACTCGGCAGGGACAGCTGTTCTAGCCAAAAACATTCAGTACTTC. The encoded protein is CASSYSAGTAVLAKNIQYF.

The chain uses TRBV19 and TRBJ1-6; TRBD1 might be the D (6 bases). The V end lost 6 bases, the J end lost 7 bases, and 19 bases lay between the germline ends. Germline CDR1 LNHDA, CDR2 SQIVND (reference sequence). CDR3 length equals 16 residues. The CDR3 coding sequence is TGTGCCAGTAGGACCGCACGGGGGGCCTTCAATTCACCCCTCCACTTT. Translating gives CASRTARGAFNSPLHF.

This clonotype occurred a few times. The chain employs TRBV15 and TRBJ1-2; D is uncertain. Germline lookup yields CDR1 LNHNV and CDR2 YYDKDF (reference sequence). Trimming took 3 bases from V and 4 from J, leaving 9 bases between them. The CDR3 consists of 13 residues. CDR3 residues: CATSRDRAYGYTF. CDR3 coding DNA: TGTGCCACCAGCAGGGACCGAGCCTATGGCTACACCTTC.